These T cell receptor beta chains were read from a single sample in a study of T cell responses to AZD1222 COVID-19 vaccine. Repertoires were generated with immunoSEQ multiplex PCR, while TCRdb's copy carries only in-frame clones and drops some. The sample yields 170,000 or so clones, about 90% seen once. The material sequenced was peripheral blood, taken 28 days after the second AZD1222 dose. These TCRs come from an adult who received the AZD1222 COVID-19 vaccine. CDR3s include the opening cysteine and the closing phenylalanine or tryptophan. Fields, in order: V gene, D gene, J gene, clone size, CDR3 protein, CDR3 DNA. D genes are given only for firm matches. Rows give clone size only sometimes, using once, few, many, or a class for an expanded clone.

TRBV30	NA	TRBJ2-3	NA	CAWTTLASDTDTQYF	TGTGCCTGGACCACCCTAGCGTCCGACACAGATACGCAGTATTTT
TRBV7-3	TRBD1	TRBJ1-2	NA	CASSSWTGVDYGYTF	TGTGCCAGCAGCTCCTGGACAGGGGTGGACTATGGCTACACCTTC
TRBV7-6	NA	TRBJ2-2	NA	CASTEMGQLNTGELFF	TGTGCCAGCACCGAGATGGGACAACTAAACACCGGGGAGCTGTTTTTT
TRBV11-3	NA	TRBJ2-2	once	CASSFKRTGELFF	TGTGCCAGCAGCTTCAAACGAACCGGGGAGCTGTTTTTT
TRBV5-1	NA	TRBJ2-2	few	CASSSGFVTGELFF	TGCGCCAGCAGCTCGGGGTTCGTAACCGGGGAGCTGTTTTTT
TRBV5-6	TRBD1	TRBJ2-2	NA	CASSRDRGQTGELFF	TGTGCCAGCAGCCGCGACAGGGGGCAGACCGGGGAGCTGTTTTTT
TRBV27	NA	TRBJ1-6	NA	CASRTGLAPNSPLHF	TGTGCCAGCCGCACAGGGTTGGCCCCTAATTCACCCCTCCACTTT
TRBV3-1/TRBV3-2	NA	TRBJ2-7	NA	CASSPRRRGEQYF	TGTGCCAGCAGCCCCAGGAGAAGGGGCGAGCAGTACTTC
TRBV10-3	TRBD2	TRBJ2-1	NA	CAITPGLPVNEQFF	TGTGCCATCACCCCGGGACTACCAGTCAATGAGCAGTTCTTC
TRBV4-1	TRBD1	TRBJ1-4	once	CASSQEVNRGNEKLFF	TGCGCCAGCAGCCAAGAAGTGAACAGGGGTAATGAAAAACTGTTTTTT
TRBV14	NA	TRBJ1-1	NA	CASSRGVMDTEAFF	TGTGCCAGCAGCCGCGGGGTTATGGACACTGAAGCTTTCTTT
TRBV11-2	NA	TRBJ1-4	NA	CASSPVRTVELFF	TGTGCCAGCAGCCCCGTCAGAACCGTGGAACTGTTTTTT
TRBV19	NA	TRBJ1-5	NA	CASSMGGTNNQPQHF	TGTGCCAGTAGTATGGGTGGGACAAACAATCAGCCCCAGCATTTT
TRBV7-2	TRBD1	TRBJ1-1	once	CASSDDRAGSTEAFF	TGTGCCAGCAGCGACGACAGGGCAGGGAGCACTGAAGCTTTCTTT
TRBV6-5	NA	TRBJ1-4	NA	CASSPDSYNEKLFF	TGTGCCAGCAGTCCGGACAGCTATAATGAAAAACTGTTTTTT
TRBV7-9	TRBD1	TRBJ1-1	NA	CASSQQGTHTEAFF	TGTGCCAGCAGCCAACAGGGGACCCACACTGAAGCTTTCTTT
TRBV4-1	TRBD1	TRBJ1-2	NA	CASSQGGQGGYGYTF	TGCGCCAGCAGCCAAGGGGGACAGGGAGGCTATGGCTACACCTTC
TRBV6-2/TRBV6-3	NA	TRBJ2-1	NA	CASSRLTQGKGEQFF	TGTGCCAGCAGCCGCCTGACGCAGGGGAAGGGTGAGCAGTTCTTC
TRBV4-2	NA	TRBJ2-2	NA	CASSQDPRTNTGELFF	TGTGCCAGCAGCCAAGACCCCAGGACGAACACCGGGGAGCTGTTTTTT
TRBV5-1	TRBD1	TRBJ2-5	NA	CASSFGDRNQETQYF	TGCGCCAGCAGCTTTGGGGACAGGAACCAAGAGACCCAGTACTTC
TRBV28	NA	TRBJ2-5	NA	CASSYRETQYF	TGTGCCAGCAGCTACCGGGAGACCCAGTACTTC
TRBV18	NA	TRBJ1-2	NA	CASSPGSGPPRGYTF	TGTGCCAGCTCACCGGGGTCGGGACCTCCGAGGGGCTACACCTTC
TRBV5-1	NA	TRBJ2-3	NA	CASSLYIGGQIDTQYF	TGCGCCAGCAGCTTGTATATCGGGGGGCAGATAGATACGCAGTATTTT
TRBV5-1	NA	TRBJ2-5	NA	CASSLELETQYF	TGCGCCAGCAGCTTGGAGTTGGAGACCCAGTACTTC
TRBV7-8	TRBD1	TRBJ1-1	NA	CASSLATGVRYAFF	TGTGCCAGCAGCTTAGCGACAGGGGTTCGGTACGCTTTCTTT
TRBV5-1	NA	TRBJ2-1	NA	CASSAGPGTWGNEQFF	TGCGCCAGCAGCGCCGGCCCCGGGACTTGGGGCAATGAGCAGTTCTTC
TRBV27	TRBD2	TRBJ2-1	NA	CASIPSGGARNEQFF	TGTGCCAGCATTCCTAGCGGGGGGGCCCGGAATGAGCAGTTCTTC
TRBV7-3	TRBD2	TRBJ2-3	NA	CASSSRTSGRWTDTQYF	TGTGCCAGCAGCTCCCGGACTAGCGGGAGATGGACAGATACGCAGTATTTT
TRBV11-2	NA	TRBJ2-7	NA	CASSLDYIYEQYF	TGTGCCAGCAGCTTAGATTATATCTACGAGCAGTACTTC
TRBV6-5	NA	TRBJ1-2	NA	CASRTGRANYGYTF	TGTGCCAGCAGAACAGGGAGAGCTAACTATGGCTACACCTTC
TRBV6-1	NA	TRBJ1-2	NA	CASSDAAFESYTF	TGTGCCAGCAGTGACGCGGCTTTTGAGAGCTACACCTTC
TRBV11-2	TRBD1	TRBJ2-5	NA	CASSPTGQGEETQYF	TGTGCCAGCAGCCCGACGGGACAGGGTGAAGAGACCCAGTACTTC
TRBV9	NA	TRBJ2-2	once	CASSRRSQGSANTGELFF	TGTGCCAGCAGCCGAAGAAGCCAAGGGAGCGCGAACACCGGGGAGCTGTTTTTT
TRBV5-6	NA	TRBJ2-7	NA	CASSLELAGGYEQYF	TGTGCCAGCAGCTTGGAGCTAGCCGGCGGCTACGAGCAGTACTTC